This passage covers 18 T cell receptor beta chains from one sample sequenced in a study of shared clonotypes between healthy human individuals. Clones were read by immunoSEQ multiplex PCR, and TCRdb kept only the in-frame ones, dropping some. The sample has roughly 700,000 clones; less than 95% are singletons. Sequences were obtained from memory CD8+ T cells from PBMCs. Indicated subset: CD45RO+ cells pooled with CCR7-negative TemRA cells. The receptors originated from a man between 18 and 29 years old in good health. Some clones in this sample may be carry-over from other donors' samples.

The genes are TRBV9 and TRBJ2-2; 12 nucleotides align to TRBD2. CDR3 length: 16 amino acids. CDR1 and CDR2 from the germline V gene are SGDLS and YYNGEE. Trimming took 5 bases from V and 8 from J; bases not matched to a gene: 10. The CDR3 here is CASSAMLAGGSGELFF. The DNA of the CDR3 is TGTGCCAGCAGTGCCATGCTAGCGGGAGGGTCTGGGGAGCTGTTTTTT.

The chain recombines TRBV15 with TRBJ1-2; no clear D. CDR3 size: 14 residues. The germline V gene has CDR1 LNHNV and CDR2 YYDKDF (reference sequence). Trimming took 3 bases from V and 1 from J, leaving 9 bases between them. CDR3 sequence: CATSSVAFNYGYTF. The CDR3 region has the DNA TGTGCCACCAGCAGTGTCGCCTTTAACTATGGCTACACCTTC.

The chain carries TRBV4-1 and TRBJ1-5; D is unclear. CDR3 length: 13 amino acids. V was clipped by 2 bases and J by 3 bases, with 5 bases between them. Germline CDR1 and CDR2: MGHRA and YSYEKL. The CDR3 is CASSQLFNQPQHF. DNA for the CDR3: TGCGCCAGCAGCCAACTCTTCAATCAGCCCCAGCATTTT.

This CDR3 reads CASRIMHEQYF. CDR3 bases: TGTGCCAGCAGGATCATGCACGAGCAGTACTTC. The chain has TRBV6-1 and TRBJ2-7; D is undetermined. The germline CDR1 and CDR2 sequences are MNHNS and SASEGT. The CDR3 consists of 11 residues. Trimming took 6 bases from V and 5 from J, leaving 8 bases between them.

This clone was observed once. The chain couples TRBV2 to TRBJ2-3, with 7 bases aligning to TRBD1. In germline, CDR1 is SNHLY, CDR2 FYNNEI. The trim removed 7 bases at V and 5 bases at J, leaving 12 bases unmatched. This CDR3 spans 15 amino acids. This CDR3 reads CASISDRAGRDTQYF. In nucleotides, the CDR3 is TGTGCCAGCATATCTGACAGGGCGGGCCGAGATACGCAGTATTTT.

The J gene is TRBJ2-3, the V gene TRBV18; D is unresolved. Per the germline V gene, CDR1 is KGHSH and CDR2 is LQKENI. The CDR3 is 13 amino acids. The germline V and J ends were trimmed by 4 bases and 7 bases, with 12 bases remaining between them. The CDR3 sequence: CASSLLVENTQYF. CDR3 DNA: TGTGCCAGCTCACTGTTAGTGGAGAATACGCAGTATTTT.

The chain employs TRBV30 and TRBJ2-7; TRBD2 is a possible D gene (6 bases). The CDR3 loop spans 12 amino acids. The ends were cut back, 1 base at V and 5 bases at J, with 9 bases in the middle. Germline V gene sequence: CDR1 GTSNPN, CDR2 SVGIG (reference sequence). The CDR3 region is CAWSGGLDEQYF. In DNA form, the CDR3 reads TGTGCCTGGAGTGGGGGACTTGACGAGCAGTACTTC. The complete variable domain, with remaining parts taken from reference TRBV30 and TRBJ2-7, reads SQTIHQWPATLVQPVGSPLSLECTVEGTSNPNLYWYRQAAGRGLQLLFYSVGIGQISSEVPQNLSASRPQDRQFILSSKKLLLSDSGFYLCAWSGGLDEQYFGPGTRLTVT.

The chain carries TRBV28 and TRBJ1-1; D remains unclear. The germline V gene encodes CDR1 MDHEN and CDR2 SYDVKM. The CDR3 runs to 17 residues. V was pared by 3 bases and J by 7 bases, with 24 bases between. For the CDR3, the DNA is TGTGCCAGCAGTTTCGGGCAGGCCAAAGAGGGAGCCCTTGAAGCTTTCTTT. Its translation: CASSFGQAKEGALEAFF.

CDR3 amino acids: CASSNRQGSGANVLTF. CDR3 nucleotide sequence: TGTGCCAGCAGCAACCGACAGGGCTCTGGGGCCAACGTCCTGACTTTC. The gene calls are TRBV7-9 and TRBJ2-6; 7 bases match TRBD1. J was trimmed by 0 bases and V by 5 bases; bases with no gene match: 4. Germline V CDR1 and CDR2: SEHNR, FQNEAQ (reference sequence). The CDR3 sequence is 16 residues long.

This clone came up once. The J gene is TRBJ1-2, the V gene TRBV30, with TRBD1 as a possible D gene (5 bases). The V gene's germline CDR1 is GTSNPN and CDR2 SVGIG (reference sequence). Trimming left V 2 bases short and J 4 bases short, with 8 bases between. The CDR3 runs to 12 residues. The DNA for the CDR3 is TGTGCCTGGAGTATAAGGGGCTATGGCTACACCTTC. Protein: CAWSIRGYGYTF.

This rearrangement joins TRBV9 to TRBJ2-1, with D perhaps matching TRBD2 (5 bases). The length of the CDR3 is 15 residues. Looked up from germline, CDR1 is SGDLS and CDR2 is YYNGEE. V gave up 0 bases and J gave up 5 bases, with 12 bases separating them. The CDR3 DNA follows: TGTGCCAGCAGCGTAGAAGGAGGACCGCACAATGAGCAGTTCTTC. Translated, it gives CASSVEGGPHNEQFF. The variable domain in full, completed from reference TRBV9 and TRBJ2-1, reads DSGVTQTPKHLITATGQRVTLRCSPRSGDLSVYWYQQSLDQGLQFLIQYYNGEERAKGNILERFSAQQFPDLHSELNLSSLELGDSALYFCASSVEGGPHNEQFFGPGTRLTVL.

This clone was seen only once. The chain uses TRBV6-6 and TRBJ2-1; 12 bases map to TRBD2. CDR3 length equals 15 residues. Germline loops: CDR1 MNHNY, CDR2 SVGAGI (reference sequence). J gave up 1 base and V 8 bases, and 3 bases lay outside the gene matches. This CDR3 reads CASDLAGGSYNEQFF. The CDR3 nucleotides read TGTGCCAGCGACCTAGCGGGAGGGTCCTACAATGAGCAGTTCTTC.

J is TRBJ2-7 and V is TRBV2; TRBD1 matches 9 bases. Trimming took 9 bases from V and 6 from J; bases not matched to a gene: 6. This CDR3 contains 12 residues. Germline V gene data show CDR1 as SNHLY and CDR2 as FYNNEI. CDR3 loop: CARGTGYAEQYF. Written as DNA, the CDR3 is TGTGCCAGGGGGACAGGGTATGCCGAGCAGTACTTC.

This clone came up a few times. Other DNA sequences in this specimen translate into the identical CDR3. The rearrangement links TRBV9 to TRBJ1-5; 8 bases agree with TRBD1. Germline CDR1 SGDLS, CDR2 YYNGEE. V lost 3 bases to trimming and J lost 4 bases; unmatched junction nucleotides: 0. CDR3 length equals 13 residues. Here the CDR3 DNA reads TGTGCCAGCAGCGACAGGGGGAATCAGCCCCAGCATTTT. The encoded protein is CASSDRGNQPQHF. Variable domain in full (rest from reference TRBV9 and TRBJ1-5): DSGVTQTPKHLITATGQRVTLRCSPRSGDLSVYWYQQSLDQGLQFLIQYYNGEERAKGNILERFSAQQFPDLHSELNLSSLELGDSALYFCASSDRGNQPQHFGDGTRLSIL.

The chain uses TRBV28 and TRBJ1-4, with 7 bases lining up with TRBD1. Germline values: CDR1 MDHEN, CDR2 SYDVKM. V lost 8 bases and J lost 5; bases outside the gene matches: 5. The CDR3 extends over 13 amino acids. The CDR3 here is CASRQGINEKLFF. DNA of the CDR3: TGTGCCAGCCGACAGGGTATCAATGAAAAACTGTTTTTT.

The chain links TRBV7-8 to TRBJ2-5, with unresolved D. In germline, CDR1 is SGHVS, CDR2 FQNEAQ. The CDR3 runs to 17 residues. V lost 2 bases and J 0 bases, leaving 16 bases between the germline ends. CDR3 in amino acids: CASSLLSRSSYQETQYF. The DNA for the CDR3 is TGTGCCAGCAGCTTACTCTCCAGGAGCTCGTACCAAGAGACCCAGTACTTC.

The V call is TRBV4-3, the J call TRBJ2-7, with D perhaps being TRBD1 or TRBD2 (5 bases each). The germline V gene has CDR1 LGHNA and CDR2 YSLEER. This CDR3 has 14 residues. Deletions cut 4 bases from V and 2 bases from J, with 12 bases between. CDR3 protein: CASSPGTSTYEQYF. CDR3 DNA: TGCGCCAGCAGCCCCGGGACCTCAACCTACGAGCAGTACTTC.

The V call is TRBV7-9, the J call TRBJ1-3, with a weak D call TRBD1 (5 bases). Trimming cost V 6 bases and J 0 bases, with 12 bases left between them. Germline CDR1 and CDR2: SEHNR and FQNEAQ (reference sequence). This CDR3 has 15 amino acids. The CDR3 DNA is TGTGCCAGCAGACGGGACGGCTACTCTGGAAACACCATATATTTT. This sequence encodes CASRRDGYSGNTIYF.